This T cell receptor beta chain was recorded in a study of blood T cells in healthy people across ages. Study-wide context: Capture by template switching was about one barcoded beta molecule per two T cells. Study-level points and caveats: Roughly linearly, TCR beta diversity per million T cells fell as age increased. Estimated diversity, derived from one million T cells, was regarded as an underestimate.

A note on this clonotype: Its cognate antigen is unknown.

Together with a sample-barcoded 5' primer, a J-beta primer mix was included in a second PCR lasting about 7 to 11 cycles. One entry per CDR3 protein, called by TCRdb with MiXCR from the 5' RACE reads. The top ten clones hold 30% of a sample with about 690,000 distinct CDR3 sequences, 35% to 50% of them seen once. Trimming removed 6 bases from V and 4 bases from J; junction bases left unmatched: 9. Germline V gives CDR1 SGHTA, CDR2 FQGNSA. The CDR3 is 16 amino acids. The sequenced sample was blood. The V and J genes are TRBV7-2 and TRBJ2-3, with TRBD2 identical over 11 bases. This TCR was sampled from a man of 80 years or more in good health. CDR3 sequence: CASSSPTSGTPDTQYF. The CDR3 DNA is TGTGCCAGCAGTTCTCCGACTAGCGGGACTCCAGATACGCAGTATTTT.